This T cell receptor (beta chain) is from a study of CD8 T cells in ankylosing spondylitis. A note on this clonotype: Its cognate antigen is unknown.

TCRdb re-analysed the 5' RACE reads in MiXCR, keeping a single row per CDR3 protein. The table records a few hundred thousand distinct CDR3 sequences, approximately 11% of them present only once. Germline CDR1 SGDLS, CDR2 YYNGEE. The CDR3 is 15 residues long. With 4 bases removed from V and 4 bases from J, the gap between germline ends came to 14 bases. Notes on the study in general: The study identified a TCR beta motif of about eight highly homologous variants that appeared characteristic of ankylosing spondylitis blood. In ankylosing spondylitis patients, matched synovial fluid reportedly showed significant enrichment of disease-linked clones.

The source is a male donor with ankylosing spondylitis. The chain employs TRBV9 and TRBJ2-2; TRBD1 is a possible D gene (6 bases). Input material: blood, either unsorted or a sorted T cell fraction (not recorded which). CDR3 sequence: CASSPTDSTTGELFF. DNA of the CDR3: TGTGCCAGCAGCCCGACGGACAGTACCACCGGGGAGCTGTTTTTT.